The present entry profiles one T cell receptor (beta chain) with its context. This sample was included in a study of T cells after yellow fever vaccination. This CDR3 comprises 13 residues. The V gene's germline CDR1 is DFQATT and CDR2 SNEGSKA (reference sequence). Between the trimmed V and J ends, which lost 2 bases and 0 bases, there was a span of 4 bases. A single record per CDR3 protein comes from TCRdb applying MiXCR to the 5' RACE reads. The repertoire consists of hundreds of thousands of distinct CDR3 sequences, with about 14% occurring once and the leading ten covering roughly an eighth. The chain has TRBV20-1 and TRBJ2-2; no definite D call. This specimen was PBMCs, taken on the day of the yellow fever booster vaccination. This sequence originates from a man aged 25-45 years who received the YFV17D yellow fever vaccine. The CDR3 loop is CSARPTNTGELFF. The CDR3 nucleotides read TGCAGTGCTAGACCCACGAACACCGGGGAGCTGTTTTTT.